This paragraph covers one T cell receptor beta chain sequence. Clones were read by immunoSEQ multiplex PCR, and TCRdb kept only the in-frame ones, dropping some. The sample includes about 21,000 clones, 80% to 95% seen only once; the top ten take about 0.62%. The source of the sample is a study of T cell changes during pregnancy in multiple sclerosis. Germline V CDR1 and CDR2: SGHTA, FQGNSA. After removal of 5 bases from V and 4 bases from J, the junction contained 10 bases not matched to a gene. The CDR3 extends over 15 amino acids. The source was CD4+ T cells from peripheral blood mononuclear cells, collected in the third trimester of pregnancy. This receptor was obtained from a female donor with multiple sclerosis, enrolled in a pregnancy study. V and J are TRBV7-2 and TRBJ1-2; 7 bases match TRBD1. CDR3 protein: CASSPATGRSYGYTF. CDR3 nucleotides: TGTGCCAGCAGCCCCGCGACAGGGAGGAGCTATGGCTACACCTTC.